This section outlines one T cell receptor (beta chain) sequence together with its context. As yet, its antigen is unknown. Repertoires were generated with immunoSEQ multiplex PCR, while TCRdb's copy carries only in-frame clones and drops some. The sample contains about 130,000 clones, around 92% of which appear only once. This entry is derived from a study of T cell responses to AZD1222 COVID-19 vaccine. Study-wide results and limits: Of the AZD1222 recipients, only 5 to 7 were seropositive at baseline. The donors showed a predominance of white British ancestry and of females, with possible underestimation of clonal diversity. Among vaccine-associated CD4 TCRs, coverage spanned spike, with dominance at 160-218 and 743-854.

CDR1 and CDR2 (germline): MNHEY, SVGAGI. V dropped 2 bases and J dropped 7 bases, with 12 bases sitting between them. The CDR3 is 15 residues long. The chain couples TRBV6-5 to TRBJ1-6; D not certain. This clonotype was obtained from an adult who received the AZD1222 COVID-19 vaccine. The sample in question was peripheral blood, obtained 28 days after the second AZD1222 dose. CDR3 DNA sequence: TGTGCCAGCAGTTACACGACATTACAGAATTCACCCCTCCACTTT. It yields the protein CASSYTTLQNSPLHF.